The present entry profiles one TCR beta chain with its context. The sample comes from a study of resident and recirculating memory T cells in vitiligo. The protocol was immunoSEQ multiplex PCR, while the TCRdb copy is restricted to in-frame clones and leaves out a portion. The sample yields more than 65,000 clones, roughly nine tenths seen once. The germline CDR1 and CDR2 sequences are MDHEN and SYDVKM. Trimming shortened V by 0 bases and J by 4 bases, and 12 bases separated the two germline ends. CDR3 length: 15 residues. Specimen: blood. The receptor was isolated from a male donor with vitiligo. The rearrangement uses TRBV28 and TRBJ2-5, with a possible D match to TRBD2 (6 bases). The DNA for the CDR3 is TGTGCCAGCAGTTTATGGAGACTAGGCGGAGAGACCCAGTACTTC. It is translated as CASSLWRLGGETQYF.